This TCR beta chain comes out of a study of cytomegalovirus exposure and HLA in healthy donors. At the level of the study: When about 400 donors were genotyped, just over 80% of them were found to fall in the Caucasian-associated ancestry cluster.

The study's findings and limits: Exclusion applied to some V segments, including TRBV6-2 and TRBV6-3, as they were indistinguishable. The likely explanation for a cluster of highly shared sequence variants was sequencing artifact.

This CDR3 is 15 amino acids long. Trimming cost V 3 bases and J 4 bases; bases outside gene matches: 9. CDR1 is SGHNT and CDR2 is YYREEE in the germline V gene (reference sequence). Details on this clone: Its antigen is not identified.

The PCR made use of 60 Vbeta and 13 Jbeta primers. Data came from immunoSEQ multiplex PCR; TCRdb stores just in-frame clones and leaves some out. Here the sample table reports just over 80,000 clones. This receptor was identified in a woman aged 25 to 45 in good health and CMV-seronegative. The chain uses TRBV5-4 and TRBJ1-2; 7 positions agree with TRBD1. Sequencing used PBMCs. CDR3 residues: CASSSTAGGGYGYTF. The CDR3 DNA follows: TGTGCCAGCAGCTCCACCGCAGGGGGTGGCTATGGCTACACCTTC.